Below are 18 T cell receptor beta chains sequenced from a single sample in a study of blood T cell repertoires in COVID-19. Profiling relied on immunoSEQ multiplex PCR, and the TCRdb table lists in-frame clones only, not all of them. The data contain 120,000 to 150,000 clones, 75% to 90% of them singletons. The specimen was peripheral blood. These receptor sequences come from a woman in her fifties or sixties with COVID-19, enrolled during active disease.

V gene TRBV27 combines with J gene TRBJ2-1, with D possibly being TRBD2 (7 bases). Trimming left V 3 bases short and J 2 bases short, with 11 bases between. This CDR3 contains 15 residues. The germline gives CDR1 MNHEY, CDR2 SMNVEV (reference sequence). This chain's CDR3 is CASSLGGLPYNEQFF. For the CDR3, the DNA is TGTGCCAGCAGTTTGGGGGGGCTGCCCTACAATGAGCAGTTCTTC.

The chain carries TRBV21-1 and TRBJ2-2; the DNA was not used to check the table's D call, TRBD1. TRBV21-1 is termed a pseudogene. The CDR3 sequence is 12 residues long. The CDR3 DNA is TGTGCCAGCAGCAAGGGCCCCGGGGAGCTGTTTTTT. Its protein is CASSKGPGELFF.

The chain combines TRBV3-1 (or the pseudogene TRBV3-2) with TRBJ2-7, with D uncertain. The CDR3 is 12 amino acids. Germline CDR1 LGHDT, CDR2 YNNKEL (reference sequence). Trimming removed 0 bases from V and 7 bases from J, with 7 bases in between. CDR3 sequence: CASSQDAREQYF. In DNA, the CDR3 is TGTGCCAGCAGCCAAGATGCTCGGGAGCAGTACTTC.

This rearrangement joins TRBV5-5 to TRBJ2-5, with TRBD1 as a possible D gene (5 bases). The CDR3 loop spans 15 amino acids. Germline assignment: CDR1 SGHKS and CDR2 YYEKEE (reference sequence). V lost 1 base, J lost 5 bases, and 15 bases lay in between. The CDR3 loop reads CASSLPVRGLETQYF. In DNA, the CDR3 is TGTGCCAGCAGCTTGCCCGTAAGGGGATTGGAGACCCAGTACTTC.

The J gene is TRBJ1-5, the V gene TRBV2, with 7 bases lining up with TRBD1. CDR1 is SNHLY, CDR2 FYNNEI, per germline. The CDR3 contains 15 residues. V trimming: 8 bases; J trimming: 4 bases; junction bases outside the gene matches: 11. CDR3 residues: CASSLEGAGNQPQHF. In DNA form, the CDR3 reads TGTGCCAGCTCATTAGAGGGGGCGGGTAATCAGCCCCAGCATTTT.

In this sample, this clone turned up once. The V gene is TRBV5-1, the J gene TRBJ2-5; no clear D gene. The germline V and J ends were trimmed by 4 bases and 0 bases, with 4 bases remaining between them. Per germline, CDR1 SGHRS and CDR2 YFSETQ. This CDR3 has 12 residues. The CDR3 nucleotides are TGCGCCAGCAGCCGGGACCAAGAGACCCAGTACTTC. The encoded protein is CASSRDQETQYF.

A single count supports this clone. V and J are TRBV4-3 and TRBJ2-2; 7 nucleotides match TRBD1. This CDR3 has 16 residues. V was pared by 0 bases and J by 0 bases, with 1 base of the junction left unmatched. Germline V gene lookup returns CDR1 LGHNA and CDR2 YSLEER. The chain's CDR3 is CASSQDGQANTGELFF. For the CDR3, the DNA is TGCGCCAGCAGCCAAGATGGACAGGCGAACACCGGGGAGCTGTTTTTT.

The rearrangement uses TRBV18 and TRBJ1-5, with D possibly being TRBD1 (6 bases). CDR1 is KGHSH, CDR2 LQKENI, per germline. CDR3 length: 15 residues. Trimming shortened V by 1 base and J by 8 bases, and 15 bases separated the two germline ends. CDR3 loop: CASSPRGTFAEPQHF. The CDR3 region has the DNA TGTGCCAGCTCACCACGTGGGACATTCGCGGAGCCCCAGCATTTT.

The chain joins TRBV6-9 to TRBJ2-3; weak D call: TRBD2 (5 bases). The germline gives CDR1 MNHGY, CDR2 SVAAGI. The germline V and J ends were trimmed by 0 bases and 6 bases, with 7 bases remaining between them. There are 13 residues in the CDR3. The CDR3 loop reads CASSYSRRDTQYF. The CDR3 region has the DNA TGTGCCAGCAGTTATTCCCGGAGGGATACGCAGTATTTT.

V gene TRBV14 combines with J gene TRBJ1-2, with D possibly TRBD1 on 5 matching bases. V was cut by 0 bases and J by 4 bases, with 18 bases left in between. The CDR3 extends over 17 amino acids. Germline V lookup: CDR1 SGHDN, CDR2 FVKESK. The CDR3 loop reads CASSQDFIQDITYGYTF. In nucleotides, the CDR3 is TGTGCCAGCAGCCAAGATTTCATACAGGATATCACCTATGGCTACACCTTC.

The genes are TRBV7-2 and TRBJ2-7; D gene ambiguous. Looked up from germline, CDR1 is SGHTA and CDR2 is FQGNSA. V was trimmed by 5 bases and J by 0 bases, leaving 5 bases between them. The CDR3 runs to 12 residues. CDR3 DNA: TGTGCCAGCAGCCCTTCCTCCTACGAGCAGTACTTC. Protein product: CASSPSSYEQYF.

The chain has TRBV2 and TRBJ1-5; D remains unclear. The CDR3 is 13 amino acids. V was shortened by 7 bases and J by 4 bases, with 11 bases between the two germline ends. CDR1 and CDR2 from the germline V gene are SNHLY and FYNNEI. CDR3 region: CASKGTANQPQHF. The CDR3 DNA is TGTGCCAGCAAAGGAACAGCTAATCAGCCCCAGCATTTT.

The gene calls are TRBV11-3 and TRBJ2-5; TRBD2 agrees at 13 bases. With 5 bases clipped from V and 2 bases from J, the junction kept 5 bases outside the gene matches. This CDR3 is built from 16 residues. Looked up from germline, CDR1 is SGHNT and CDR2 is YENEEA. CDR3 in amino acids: CASSPGLAGAQETQYF. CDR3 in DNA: TGTGCCAGCAGCCCCGGACTAGCGGGGGCTCAAGAGACCCAGTACTTC.

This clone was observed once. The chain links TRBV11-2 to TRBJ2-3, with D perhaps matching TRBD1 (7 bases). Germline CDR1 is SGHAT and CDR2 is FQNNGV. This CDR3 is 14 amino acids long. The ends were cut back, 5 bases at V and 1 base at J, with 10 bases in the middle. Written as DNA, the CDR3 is TGTGCCAGCAGCCAGGGGGGTGGCACAGATACGCAGTATTTT. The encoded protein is CASSQGGGTDTQYF.

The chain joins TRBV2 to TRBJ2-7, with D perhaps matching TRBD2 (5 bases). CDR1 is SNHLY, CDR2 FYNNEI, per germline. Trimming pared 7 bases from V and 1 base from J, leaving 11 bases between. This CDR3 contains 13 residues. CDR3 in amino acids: CASKWTESYEQYF. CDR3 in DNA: TGTGCCAGCAAATGGACTGAGTCCTACGAGCAGTACTTC.

The CDR3 region is CASSRSGTDRGNGYTF. DNA of the CDR3: TGTGCCAGTAGTAGAAGCGGGACCGACCGGGGGAATGGCTACACCTTC. The chain combines TRBV19 with TRBJ1-2, with D maybe TRBD1 (5 bases). From germline, CDR1 is LNHDA and CDR2 SQIVND (reference sequence). CDR3 length equals 16 residues. V lost 4 bases, J lost 6 bases, and 21 bases lay in between.

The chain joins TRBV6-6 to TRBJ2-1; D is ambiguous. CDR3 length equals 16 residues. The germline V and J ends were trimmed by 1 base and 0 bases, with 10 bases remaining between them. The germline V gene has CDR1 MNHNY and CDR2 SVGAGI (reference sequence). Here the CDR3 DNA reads TGTGCCAGCAGTTACTTTTCAGGCAGCTCCTACAATGAGCAGTTCTTC. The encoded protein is CASSYFSGSSYNEQFF.

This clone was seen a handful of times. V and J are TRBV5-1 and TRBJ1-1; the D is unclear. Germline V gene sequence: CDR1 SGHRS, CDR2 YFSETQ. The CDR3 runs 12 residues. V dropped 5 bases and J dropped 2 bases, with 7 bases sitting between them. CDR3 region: CASSGSNTEAFF. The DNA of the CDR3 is TGCGCCAGCAGTGGGAGTAACACTGAAGCTTTCTTT.